This T cell receptor beta chain was documented in a study of tumor-infiltrating lymphocytes in oesophageal squamous cell carcinoma. Germline V gives CDR1 SGHTA, CDR2 FQGNSA. The CDR3 covers 15 residues. Using its own MiXCR run on the PCR reads, TCRdb lists one record per CDR3 protein. The table has about 11,000 distinct CDR3 sequences, about 47% seen once. The sample was esophageal tumor tissue. The TCR sequence derives from a female donor with esophageal squamous cell carcinoma. The chain has TRBV7-2 and TRBJ2-5; the match to TRBD1 covers 7 bases. The J call may be mistaken, given a closer DNA end match to TRBJ2-1. CDR3 coding DNA: TGTGCCAGCAGCTTACTACAGGGGCCTACTGGTGAGCAGTTCTTC. This gives the protein CASSLLQGPTGEQFF.